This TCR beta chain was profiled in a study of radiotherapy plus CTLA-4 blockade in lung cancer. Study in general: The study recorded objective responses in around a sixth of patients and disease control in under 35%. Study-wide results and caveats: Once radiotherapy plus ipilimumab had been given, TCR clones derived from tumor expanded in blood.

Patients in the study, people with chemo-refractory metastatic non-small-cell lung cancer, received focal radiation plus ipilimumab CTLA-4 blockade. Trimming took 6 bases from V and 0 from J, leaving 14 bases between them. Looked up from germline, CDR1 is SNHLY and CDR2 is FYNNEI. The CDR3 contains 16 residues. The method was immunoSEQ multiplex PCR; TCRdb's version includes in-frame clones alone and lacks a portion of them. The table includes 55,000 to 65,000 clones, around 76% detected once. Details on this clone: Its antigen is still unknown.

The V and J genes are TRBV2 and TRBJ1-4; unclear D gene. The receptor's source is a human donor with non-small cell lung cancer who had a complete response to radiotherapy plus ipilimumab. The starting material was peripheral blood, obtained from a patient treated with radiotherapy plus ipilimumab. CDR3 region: CASSRGIGSTNEKLFF. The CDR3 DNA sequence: TGTGCCAGCAGCCGAGGGATTGGGTCAACTAATGAAAAACTGTTTTTT.